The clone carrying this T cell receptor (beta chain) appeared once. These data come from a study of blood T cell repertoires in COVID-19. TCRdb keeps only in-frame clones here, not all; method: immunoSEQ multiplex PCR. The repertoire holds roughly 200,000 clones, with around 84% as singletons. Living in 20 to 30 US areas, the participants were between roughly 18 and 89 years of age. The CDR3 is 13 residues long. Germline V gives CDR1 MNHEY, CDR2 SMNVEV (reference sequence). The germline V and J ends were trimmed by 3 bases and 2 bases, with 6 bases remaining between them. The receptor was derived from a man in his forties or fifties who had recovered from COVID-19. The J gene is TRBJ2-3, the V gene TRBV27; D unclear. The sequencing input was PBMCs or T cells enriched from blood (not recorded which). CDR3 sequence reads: CASSFRATDTQYF. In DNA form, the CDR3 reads TGTGCCAGCAGTTTCCGCGCCACAGATACGCAGTATTTT.